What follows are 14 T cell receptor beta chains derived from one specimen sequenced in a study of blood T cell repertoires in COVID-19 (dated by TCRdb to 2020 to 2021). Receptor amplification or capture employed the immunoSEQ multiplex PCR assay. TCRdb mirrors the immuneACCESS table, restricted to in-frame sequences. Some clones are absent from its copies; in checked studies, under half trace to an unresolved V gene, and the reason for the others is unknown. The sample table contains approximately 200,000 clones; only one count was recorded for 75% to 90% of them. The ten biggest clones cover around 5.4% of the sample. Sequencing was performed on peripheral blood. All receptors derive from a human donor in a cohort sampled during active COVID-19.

The CDR3 bases are TGTGCCAGCAGCCGGGACAGGGACGGGAGAAACACCATATATTTT. This sequence encodes CASSRDRDGRNTIYF. The V call is TRBV5-4, the J call TRBJ1-3; 9 bases agree with TRBD1. V trimming: 4 bases; J trimming: 5 bases; junction bases outside the gene matches: 7. This CDR3 region has 15 residues. The germline V gene has CDR1 SGHNT and CDR2 YYREEE (reference sequence). The full variable domain, completed using reference TRBV5-4 and TRBJ1-3, is ETGVTQSPTHLIKTRGQQVTLRCSSQSGHNTVSWYQQALGQGPQFIFQYYREEENGRGNFPPRFSGLQFPNYSSELNVNALELDDSALYLCASSRDRDGRNTIYFGEGSWLTVV.

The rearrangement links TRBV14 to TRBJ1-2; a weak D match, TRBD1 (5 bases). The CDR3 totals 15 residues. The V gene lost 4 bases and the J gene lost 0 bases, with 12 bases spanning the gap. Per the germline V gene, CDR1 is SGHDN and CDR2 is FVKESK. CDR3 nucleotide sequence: TGTGCCAGCAGCCTTGCGGGGGTGACTAACTATGGCTACACCTTC. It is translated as CASSLAGVTNYGYTF. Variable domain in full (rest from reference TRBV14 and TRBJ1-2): EAGVTQFPSHSVIEKGQTVTLRCDPISGHDNLYWYRRVMGKEIKFLLHFVKESKQDESGMPNNRFLAERTGGTYSTLKVQPAELEDSGVYFCASSLAGVTNYGYTFGSGTRLTVV.

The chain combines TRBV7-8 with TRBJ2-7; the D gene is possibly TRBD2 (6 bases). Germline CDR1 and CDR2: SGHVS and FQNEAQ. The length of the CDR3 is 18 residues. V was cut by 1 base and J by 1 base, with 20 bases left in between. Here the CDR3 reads CASSLGMVGGDHSYEQYF. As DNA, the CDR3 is TGTGCCAGCAGCTTAGGAATGGTCGGGGGAGATCATTCCTACGAGCAGTACTTC.

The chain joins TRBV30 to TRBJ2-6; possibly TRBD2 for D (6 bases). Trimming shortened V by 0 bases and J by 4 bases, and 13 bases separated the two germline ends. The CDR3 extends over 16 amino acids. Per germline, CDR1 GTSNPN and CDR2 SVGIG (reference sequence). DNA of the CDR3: TGTGCCTGGAGTGTACGAGGAGGGTCCGGGGCCAACGTCCTGACTTTC. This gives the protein CAWSVRGGSGANVLTF.

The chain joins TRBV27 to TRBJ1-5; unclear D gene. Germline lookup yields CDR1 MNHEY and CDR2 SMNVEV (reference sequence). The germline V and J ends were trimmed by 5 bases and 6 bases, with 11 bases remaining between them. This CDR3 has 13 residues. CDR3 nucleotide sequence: TGTGCCAGCAGTGGCGGGGTGGGTCAGCCCCAGCATTTT. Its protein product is CASSGGVGQPQHF.

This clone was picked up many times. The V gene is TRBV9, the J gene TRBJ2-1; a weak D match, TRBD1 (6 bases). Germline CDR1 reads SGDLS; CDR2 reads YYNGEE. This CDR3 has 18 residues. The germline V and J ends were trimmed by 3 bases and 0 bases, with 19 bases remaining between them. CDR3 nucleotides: TGTGCCAGCAGCGAGCATCCCGGGACACCTAGCTCCTACAATGAGCAGTTCTTC. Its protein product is CASSEHPGTPSSYNEQFF.

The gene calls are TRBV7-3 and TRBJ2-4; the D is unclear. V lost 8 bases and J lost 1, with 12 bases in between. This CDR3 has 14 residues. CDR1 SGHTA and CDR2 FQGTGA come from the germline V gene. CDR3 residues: CASSAGQAKNIQYF. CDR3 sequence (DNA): TGTGCCAGCTCTGCTGGGCAGGCCAAAAACATTCAGTACTTC.

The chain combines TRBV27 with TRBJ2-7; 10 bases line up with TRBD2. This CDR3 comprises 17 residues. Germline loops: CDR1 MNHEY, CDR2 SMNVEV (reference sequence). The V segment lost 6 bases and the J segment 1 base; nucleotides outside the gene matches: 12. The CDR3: CASRSFDSSGGSYEQYF. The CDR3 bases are TGTGCCAGCAGATCCTTTGATTCTAGCGGGGGATCCTACGAGCAGTACTTC.

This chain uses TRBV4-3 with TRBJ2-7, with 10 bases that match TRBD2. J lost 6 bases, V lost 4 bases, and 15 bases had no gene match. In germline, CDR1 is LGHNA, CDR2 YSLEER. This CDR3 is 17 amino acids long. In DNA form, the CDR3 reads TGCGCCAGCAGCCCAGGGGGCCTAGCGGGGGCCCTGGGCGAGCAGTACTTC. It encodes CASSPGGLAGALGEQYF.

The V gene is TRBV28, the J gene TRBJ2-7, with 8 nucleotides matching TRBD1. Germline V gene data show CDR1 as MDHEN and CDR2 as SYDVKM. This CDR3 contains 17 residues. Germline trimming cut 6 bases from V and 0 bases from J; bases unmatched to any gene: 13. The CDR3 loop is CASRATLGQGSSYEQYF. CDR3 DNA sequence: TGTGCCAGCAGAGCAACTCTCGGACAGGGAAGCTCCTACGAGCAGTACTTC.

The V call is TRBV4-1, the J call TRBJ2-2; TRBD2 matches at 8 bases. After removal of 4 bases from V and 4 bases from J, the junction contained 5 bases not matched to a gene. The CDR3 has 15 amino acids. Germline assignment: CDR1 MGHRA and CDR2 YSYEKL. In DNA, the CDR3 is TGCGCCAGCAGCCCGGGACTAGTGAGCACCGGGGAGCTGTTTTTT. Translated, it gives CASSPGLVSTGELFF.

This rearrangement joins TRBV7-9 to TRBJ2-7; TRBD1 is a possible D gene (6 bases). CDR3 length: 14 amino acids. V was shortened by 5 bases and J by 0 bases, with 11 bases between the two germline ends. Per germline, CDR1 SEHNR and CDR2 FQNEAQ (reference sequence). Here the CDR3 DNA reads TGTGCCAGCAGCCAAGACAGGTACTCCTACGAGCAGTACTTC. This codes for CASSQDRYSYEQYF.

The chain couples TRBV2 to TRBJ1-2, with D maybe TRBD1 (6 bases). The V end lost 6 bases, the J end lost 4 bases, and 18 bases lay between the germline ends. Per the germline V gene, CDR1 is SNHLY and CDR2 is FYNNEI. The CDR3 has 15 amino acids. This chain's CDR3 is CASSFLFTGLYGYTF. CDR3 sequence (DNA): TGTGCCAGCAGCTTTCTCTTTACAGGGCTCTATGGCTACACCTTC. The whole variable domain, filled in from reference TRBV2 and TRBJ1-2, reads EPEVTQTPSHQVTQMGQEVILRCVPISNHLYFYWYRQILGQKVEFLVSFYNNEISEKSEIFDDQFSVERPDGSNFTLKIRSTKLEDSAMYFCASSFLFTGLYGYTFGSGTRLTVV.

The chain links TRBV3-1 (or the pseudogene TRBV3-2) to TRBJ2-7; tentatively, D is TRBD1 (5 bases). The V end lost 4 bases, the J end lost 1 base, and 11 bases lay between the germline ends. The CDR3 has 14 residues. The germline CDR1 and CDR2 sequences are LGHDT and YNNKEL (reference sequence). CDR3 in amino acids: CASSLRQFSYEQYF. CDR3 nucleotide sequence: TGTGCCAGCAGCCTACGACAGTTTTCCTACGAGCAGTACTTC.